What follows is one T cell receptor (beta chain) and its context. This sample stems from a study of cytomegalovirus exposure and HLA in healthy donors. The PCR was carried out with 60 Vbeta primers and 13 Jbeta primers. TCRdb keeps only in-frame clones here, not all; method: immunoSEQ multiplex PCR. The table for this sample gives roughly 120,000 clones. The CDR3 loop spans 14 amino acids. V lost 7 bases and J 3 bases, leaving 16 bases between the germline ends. Germline-derived CDR1 and CDR2 are SGHTA and FQGNSA. The chain employs TRBV7-2 and TRBJ2-7; D may be TRBD1 (6 bases). The sequenced material came from PBMCs. The source of this sequence is a man younger than 45 in good health and CMV-seronegative. The CDR3 region is CASKVSTGCYEQYF. In DNA form, the CDR3 reads TGTGCCAGCAAGGTCTCTACAGGGTGCTACGAGCAGTACTTC.